This entry lists 30 T cell receptor beta chains sequenced from one sample in a study of CD8+ T cells in alopecia areata. Treatment specified: oral pan-JAK inhibitor, 5-10 mg twice daily. RNA was isolated and reverse transcribed to cDNA, the sequencing template. Using immunoSEQ multiplex PCR, the repertoire was profiled, and TCRdb retains in-frame clones only, with some absent. The repertoire has 200,000 or so clones, more than 45% of them found once; the top ten carry 5.5%. Material: CD4+ T cells sorted from blood, obtained at week 24, from a patient treated with tofacitinib. These receptors came from a human donor with alopecia areata.

The rearrangement uses TRBV9 and TRBJ1-3; D is possibly TRBD1 (6 bases). The ends were cut back, 4 bases at V and 4 bases at J, with 18 bases in the middle. The CDR3 has 16 amino acids. The germline V gene has CDR1 SGDLS and CDR2 YYNGEE. As DNA, the CDR3 is TGTGCCAGCAGCACAACCCCGGACAGTTACGGAAACACCATATATTTT. This translates into CASSTTPDSYGNTIYF.

In this sample, this clone turned up a few times. The gene calls are TRBV5-6 and TRBJ1-5; no clear D. The germline V and J ends were trimmed by 1 base and 6 bases, with 8 bases remaining between them. CDR3 length equals 13 residues. Germline lookup yields CDR1 SGHDT and CDR2 YYEEEE. The CDR3 loop is CASSLNSAQPQHF. In nucleotides, the CDR3 is TGTGCCAGCAGCTTGAATTCGGCTCAGCCCCAGCATTTT.

The chain combines TRBV7-2 with TRBJ2-7, with D possibly TRBD2 on 6 matching bases. V was trimmed by 1 base and J by 6 bases, leaving 16 bases between them. The CDR3 is made up of 15 amino acids. CDR1 is SGHTA and CDR2 is FQGNSA in the germline V gene. The CDR3 nucleotides read TGTGCCAGCAGCTTAGTATGGCGGGATGGGGTCGAGCAGTACTTC. Residues: CASSLVWRDGVEQYF.

The J gene is TRBJ1-1, the V gene TRBV4-2; tentative D call: TRBD1 (5 bases). The length of the CDR3 is 15 residues. Trimming took off 5 bases at V and 0 bases at J, with 13 bases between the two ends. The germline gives CDR1 LGHNA, CDR2 YNFKEQ. In nucleotides, the CDR3 is TGTGCCAGCAGCGAAGGGGTCGGATTGAACACTGAAGCTTTCTTT. It yields the protein CASSEGVGLNTEAFF.

The chain is built from TRBV4-2 and TRBJ1-2; no firm D call. Germline V gives CDR1 LGHNA, CDR2 YNFKEQ. CDR3 length: 14 residues. The ends were cut back, 0 bases at V and 5 bases at J, with 10 bases in the middle. The CDR3 DNA is TGTGCCAGCAGCCAAGAAGGGCGGTCTTATGGCTACACCTTC. As protein: CASSQEGRSYGYTF.

This clone was observed a few times. V is TRBV28 and J is TRBJ2-7; 10 nucleotides match TRBD1. From germline, CDR1 is MDHEN and CDR2 SYDVKM. Losses at the gene ends were 8 bases for V and 4 bases for J; bases not matched to a gene: 8. This CDR3 spans 14 amino acids. The CDR3 spells CASCDGTGVYEQYF. CDR3 in DNA: TGTGCCAGCTGCGATGGGACAGGGGTGTACGAGCAGTACTTC.

This chain connects TRBV15 to TRBJ2-5; 7 nucleotides line up with TRBD2. The length of the CDR3 is 14 residues. J was trimmed by 9 bases and V by 3 bases; bases with no gene match: 10. Germline V gene sequence: CDR1 LNHNV, CDR2 YYDKDF (reference sequence). DNA of the CDR3: TGTGCCACCAGCAGGGTCGGGACTACGGGGGCCCAGTACTTC. This sequence encodes CATSRVGTTGAQYF. Combining the CDR3 with reference TRBV15 and TRBJ2-5 gives the whole variable domain DAMVIQNPRYQVTQFGKPVTLSCSQTLNHNVMYWYQQKSSQAPKLLFHYYDKDFNNEADTPDNFQSRRPNTSFCFLDIRSPGLGDTAMYLCATSRVGTTGAQYFGPGTRLLVL.

In its sample, this clone was seen a few times. The V call is TRBV10-3, the J call TRBJ1-2, with D possibly TRBD1 on 5 matching bases. CDR3 size: 14 residues. Between the trimmed V and J ends, which lost 0 bases and 8 bases, there was a span of 13 bases. The germline CDR1 and CDR2 sequences are ENHRY and SYGVKD. DNA of the CDR3: TGTGCCATCAGTGAGTCGGCAGTTCGGGACGGCTACACCTTC. Its protein is CAISESAVRDGYTF.

This chain uses TRBV29-1 with TRBJ2-7, with D possibly matching TRBD2 (6 bases). Trimming removed 8 bases at V and 5 bases at J, with 10 bases between. Germline loops: CDR1 SQVTM, CDR2 ANQGSEA. The CDR3 is 10 amino acids. The CDR3 coding sequence is TGCAGCTTTCCGGGGGACGAGCAGTACTTC. Translation gives CSFPGDEQYF.

This sequence joins TRBV6-5 and TRBJ2-7, with a tentative D call TRBD2 (6 bases). V was clipped by 6 bases and J by 2 bases, with 17 bases between them. CDR1 and CDR2 from the germline V gene are MNHEY and SVGAGI. The CDR3 has 15 residues. The CDR3 reads CASSTSGTGTYEQYF. In nucleotides, the CDR3 is TGTGCCAGCAGCACTTCCGGGACTGGTACCTACGAGCAGTACTTC.

Only one count was recorded for this clone. This chain joins TRBV19 and TRBJ2-7; D may be TRBD2 (5 bases). The ends were cut back, 5 bases at V and 7 bases at J, with 18 bases in the middle. From germline, CDR1 is LNHDA and CDR2 SQIVND (reference sequence). The CDR3 totals 14 residues. CDR3 in amino acids: CASSSAGAGREQYF. In nucleotides, the CDR3 is TGTGCCAGTAGTTCCGCGGGCGCTGGGCGAGAGCAGTACTTC.

This clone was seen a handful of times. The chain employs TRBV28 and TRBJ2-2, with a tentative D call TRBD2 (5 bases). There are 17 residues in the CDR3. The V and J ends lost 5 bases and 3 bases respectively, with 19 bases between them. Looked up from germline, CDR1 is MDHEN and CDR2 is SYDVKM. DNA for the CDR3: TGTGCCAGCAGTCGCGTTATCGGGGAGACGGACACCGGGGAGCTGTTTTTT. This gives the protein CASSRVIGETDTGELFF.

Only a few counts were recorded for this clone. J is TRBJ2-3 and V is TRBV25-1; a possible D gene is TRBD1 (5 bases). CDR1 and CDR2 from the germline V gene are MGHDK and SYGVNS. This CDR3 is 12 amino acids long. Between the trimmed V and J ends, which lost 2 bases and 10 bases, there was a span of 10 bases. The CDR3 bases are TGTGCCAGCAGTGAAGCAGACAGCCCGCAGTATTTT. Amino acids: CASSEADSPQYF.

This clone was detected a few times. The V call is TRBV27, the J call TRBJ2-3; perhaps TRBD2 as D (6 bases). The CDR3 runs to 12 residues. Between the trimmed V and J ends, which lost 3 bases and 6 bases, there was a span of 7 bases. Looked up from germline, CDR1 is MNHEY and CDR2 is SMNVEV (reference sequence). The CDR3 is CASSLEGDTQYF. Written as DNA, the CDR3 is TGTGCCAGCAGTTTGGAGGGGGATACGCAGTATTTT.

The genes are TRBV5-4 and TRBJ2-7; TRBD2 matches 8 bases. CDR1 SGHNT and CDR2 YYREEE come from the germline V gene (reference sequence). Losses at the gene ends were 4 bases for V and 0 bases for J; bases not matched to a gene: 3. This CDR3 contains 14 residues. CDR3 sequence (DNA): TGTGCCAGCAGCCAAACTAGCGGCTCCTACGAGCAGTACTTC. Translated: CASSQTSGSYEQYF. Looking up the rest from reference TRBV5-4 and TRBJ2-7 gives the full variable domain: ETGVTQSPTHLIKTRGQQVTLRCSSQSGHNTVSWYQQALGQGPQFIFQYYREEENGRGNFPPRFSGLQFPNYSSELNVNALELDDSALYLCASSQTSGSYEQYFGPGTRLTVT.

The V call is TRBV2, the J call TRBJ1-1, with D maybe TRBD1 (5 bases). V shed 0 bases and J shed 3 bases, with 8 bases lying between them. Germline CDR1 reads SNHLY; CDR2 reads FYNNEI. The CDR3 extends over 14 amino acids. CDR3 in amino acids: CASSEAQGDTEAFF. The CDR3 nucleotides are TGTGCCAGCAGTGAAGCGCAGGGTGACACTGAAGCTTTCTTT.

The chain is built from TRBV5-1 and TRBJ1-2; 8 bases map to TRBD1. CDR1 and CDR2 from the germline V gene are SGHRS and YFSETQ. Trimming cost V 3 bases and J 5 bases; bases outside gene matches: 15. This CDR3 comprises 17 residues. CDR3 DNA sequence: TGCGCCAGCAGCTCTACGGTGCCAGGGGGCCCGATTTATGGCTACACCTTC. Translation gives CASSSTVPGGPIYGYTF.

The J gene is TRBJ1-1, the V gene TRBV30; D not certain. Trimming shortened V by 3 bases and J by 5 bases, and 10 bases separated the two germline ends. The CDR3 is 12 amino acids. Germline V CDR1 and CDR2: GTSNPN, SVGIG (reference sequence). The CDR3 nucleotides read TGTGCCTGGAGATTTTTAGGGACTGAAGCTTTCTTT. It encodes CAWRFLGTEAFF.

In this sample, this clone turned up a few times. The J gene is TRBJ1-2, the V gene TRBV25-1; no clear D gene. Trimming left V 4 bases short and J 0 bases short, with 9 bases between. From germline, CDR1 is MGHDK and CDR2 SYGVNS. The CDR3 sequence is 14 residues long. CDR3 in amino acids: CASSGGRPNYGYTF. The CDR3, as DNA: TGTGCCAGCAGTGGAGGGAGGCCTAACTATGGCTACACCTTC.

This clone was observed a handful of times. This chain uses TRBV7-6 with TRBJ1-4, with 7 bases that match TRBD1. The CDR3 spans 16 residues. J was trimmed by 0 bases and V by 1 base; bases with no gene match: 2. CDR1 and CDR2 (germline): SGHVS, FNYEAQ. This CDR3 reads CASSLEGTATNEKLFF. CDR3 DNA sequence: TGTGCCAGCAGCTTAGAGGGGACAGCAACTAATGAAAAACTGTTTTTT. Based on the CDR3 plus reference TRBV7-6 and TRBJ1-4, the full variable domain is GAGVSQSPRYKVTKRGQDVALRCDPISGHVSLYWYRQALGQGPEFLTYFNYEAQQDKSGLPNDRFSAERPEGSISTLTIQRTEQRDSAMYRCASSLEGTATNEKLFFGSGTQLSVL.

A few counts support this clone. V usage is TRBV7-8 and J usage is TRBJ1-3, with D maybe TRBD1 (5 bases). V lost 0 bases, J lost 0 bases, and 15 bases lay in between. The CDR3 consists of 18 residues. The germline V gene has CDR1 SGHVS and CDR2 FQNEAQ. Written as DNA, the CDR3 is TGTGCCAGCAGCTTAGCGCTATGGGACGGACGCTCTGGAAACACCATATATTTT. Its protein product is CASSLALWDGRSGNTIYF.

The chain couples TRBV4-1 to TRBJ2-2; 7 positions match TRBD2. J was trimmed by 4 bases and V by 5 bases; bases with no gene match: 19. Germline V gene sequence: CDR1 MGHRA, CDR2 YSYEKL. The CDR3 length is 19 residues. The CDR3 spells CASSGRLTAGASGTGELFF. In DNA form, the CDR3 reads TGCGCCAGCAGCGGACGACTGACAGCCGGGGCTAGCGGCACCGGGGAGCTGTTTTTT.

The V gene is TRBV4-1, the J gene TRBJ2-5; TRBD2 aligns across 8 bases. Unmatched junction bases numbered 6, after V lost 2 bases and J lost 1 base. This CDR3 spans 16 amino acids. Germline assignment: CDR1 MGHRA and CDR2 YSYEKL. The CDR3 reads CASSQTSGGTQETQYF. CDR3 DNA sequence: TGCGCCAGCAGCCAAACCAGCGGGGGAACCCAAGAGACCCAGTACTTC.

The genes are TRBV4-3 and TRBJ2-1, with 8 bases matching TRBD2. Losses at the gene ends were 0 bases for V and 9 bases for J; bases not matched to a gene: 7. The germline V gene encodes CDR1 LGHNA and CDR2 YSLEER. There are 15 residues in the CDR3. DNA for the CDR3: TGCGCCAGCAGCCAAGATTTTGCGGCGGGGGGTGAGCAGTTCTTC. This sequence encodes CASSQDFAAGGEQFF.

V is TRBV29-1 and J is TRBJ1-2; D is undetermined. This CDR3 contains 13 residues. Between the trimmed V and J ends, which lost 1 base and 4 bases, there was a span of 10 bases. CDR1 SQVTM and CDR2 ANQGSEA come from the germline V gene. CDR3 amino acids: CSVEGPRAYGYTF. CDR3 in DNA: TGCAGCGTTGAAGGCCCCAGAGCCTATGGCTACACCTTC.

This chain links TRBV30 with TRBJ2-1, with D possibly TRBD2 on 6 matching bases. V was clipped by 5 bases and J by 4 bases, with 18 bases between them. There are 15 residues in the CDR3. In germline, CDR1 is GTSNPN, CDR2 SVGIG (reference sequence). The CDR3 spells CAWGPGSSGYNEQFF. Written as DNA, the CDR3 is TGTGCCTGGGGTCCCGGGAGCTCGGGTTACAATGAGCAGTTCTTC.

In its sample, this clone was seen a few times. The rearrangement links TRBV5-6 to TRBJ2-1; D unresolved. The germline V gene encodes CDR1 SGHDT and CDR2 YYEEEE. The length of the CDR3 is 13 residues. Trimming took 1 base from V and 6 from J, leaving 8 bases between them. CDR3 sequence: CASSLLSVNEQFF. The DNA for the CDR3 is TGTGCCAGCAGCTTGCTGAGCGTCAATGAGCAGTTCTTC.

This chain connects TRBV5-4 to TRBJ1-2, with a weak D call TRBD1 (5 bases). The CDR3 runs 14 residues. Per germline, CDR1 SGHNT and CDR2 YYREEE (reference sequence). Trimming stripped 4 bases from V and 2 bases from J, with 12 bases between. The CDR3 sequence: CASSPGGANYGYTF. The CDR3, as DNA: TGTGCCAGCAGCCCGGGCGGGGCCAACTATGGCTACACCTTC. The full variable domain, with the rest looked up from reference TRBV5-4 and TRBJ1-2, is ETGVTQSPTHLIKTRGQQVTLRCSSQSGHNTVSWYQQALGQGPQFIFQYYREEENGRGNFPPRFSGLQFPNYSSELNVNALELDDSALYLCASSPGGANYGYTFGSGTRLTVV.

This clone was recorded a few times. Other nucleotide sequences from this sample produce the same CDR3. This chain joins TRBV15 and TRBJ1-2; possible D gene TRBD1, 5 bases. Deletions cut 5 bases from V and 7 bases from J, with 11 bases between. Per germline, CDR1 LNHNV and CDR2 YYDKDF (reference sequence). This CDR3 comprises 12 residues. The CDR3 DNA sequence: TGTGCCACCAGCGGCAGGGACGGTGGCTACACCTTC. The encoded protein is CATSGRDGGYTF.

This rearrangement joins TRBV10-3 to TRBJ2-5; possibly TRBD2 for D (6 bases). The V end was cut by 4 bases, the J end by 5 bases, with 8 bases between. CDR1 and CDR2 from the germline V gene are ENHRY and SYGVKD. This CDR3 region has 12 residues. The CDR3 nucleotides read TGTGCCATCAGTGCGGGGGTGGAGACCCAGTACTTC. Protein sequence: CAISAGVETQYF.